What follows describes a single T cell receptor beta chain. These data originate in a study of radiotherapy plus CTLA-4 blockade in lung cancer. Generated by immunoSEQ multiplex PCR, the TCRdb table keeps only in-frame clones and is missing some. Seen here are roughly 90,000 clones, about 91% observed once, and the top ten hold 4% to 6%. This CDR3 has 13 amino acids. Germline CDR1 is SNHLY and CDR2 is FYNNEI. V was pared by 6 bases and J by 7 bases, with 7 bases of the junction left unmatched. The chain uses TRBV2 and TRBJ2-3; 7 nucleotides agree with TRBD1. The input for sequencing was peripheral blood, taken from a patient treated with radiotherapy plus ipilimumab. This clonotype was obtained from a human donor with non-small cell lung cancer that progressed on radiotherapy plus ipilimumab. The CDR3 sequence is CASSVQGVNTQYF. The DNA of the CDR3 is TGTGCCAGCAGCGTCCAGGGGGTAAATACGCAGTATTTT.